This T cell receptor beta chain is from a study of beta chain features in type 1 diabetes. General study points: When VDJ junctions were examined, type 1 diabetes patients showed fewer insertions and more deletions. There was a moderate but significant shortening of TCRB CDR3s in all four CD4+ subsets of Type 1 diabetes patients.

V lost 4 bases to trimming and J lost 4 bases; unmatched junction nucleotides: 14. This CDR3 contains 17 residues. CDR1 is SGDLS and CDR2 is YYNGEE in the germline V gene. The investigators reverse transcribed all of the isolated RNA, so they sequenced expressed TCRB transcripts. Sequencing of naive, central memory and regulatory T cell samples gave an average of around 3.5 million reads. Using immunoSEQ multiplex PCR, the repertoire was profiled, and TCRdb retains in-frame clones only, with some absent. The sample has 160,000 or so clones, 7.5% to 9.5% seen once. Concerning this clone itself: The antigen remains undetermined.

The sequenced sample consisted of central memory CD4+ T cells from blood. The receptor comes from a woman aged 18-35 years with type 1 diabetes. The chain employs TRBV9 and TRBJ2-5, with 9 bases aligning to TRBD2. CDR3 DNA sequence: TGTGCCAGCAGCCCGAGGGGAGAGACTAGCGGCCTAGAGACCCAGTACTTC. This translates into CASSPRGETSGLETQYF.